What follows are 7 T cell receptor beta chains derived from one specimen sequenced in a study of naive and memory T cell subsets. An oligonucleotide containing a UMI was ligated to the 3' end of TCR cDNA. Ligated cDNA underwent four rounds of PCR with nested alpha and beta constant region primers and SP2. TCRdb re-analysed the 5' RACE reads in MiXCR, keeping a single row per CDR3 protein. The sample has 55,000 to 65,000 distinct CDR3 sequences, approximately 8.5% seen once. These receptors were obtained from a female donor in good health.

This clonotype was counted many times. The chain joins TRBV19 to TRBJ2-7; 8 bases line up with TRBD1. The germline V gene encodes CDR1 LNHDA and CDR2 SQIVND (reference sequence). This CDR3 region has 14 residues. V shed 5 bases, J shed 2 bases, and the junction held 5 bases outside the gene matches. CDR3 in DNA: TGTGCCAGTAGTCTGGACAGGGCAACCTACGAGCAGTACTTC. This translates into CASSLDRATYEQYF.

The table lists this clonotype with a count of one. One end of the junction is discordant with germline, which a read error may explain. V usage is TRBV2 and J usage is TRBJ1-6; D gene ambiguous. The CDR3 covers 15 residues. Looked up from germline, CDR1 is SNHLY and CDR2 is FYNNEI. The CDR3 sequence is CVSSAGLFPNSPLHF. The DNA for the CDR3 is TGTGTCAGCAGCGCCGGACTGTTCCCTAATTCACCCCTCCACTTT.

The rearrangement uses TRBV6-2 or TRBV6-3 and TRBJ2-1; 11 bases match TRBD2. CDR1 is MNHEY and CDR2 is SVGEGT in the germline V gene. V lost 0 bases to trimming and J lost 5 bases; unmatched junction nucleotides: 12. The CDR3 sequence is 19 residues long. This chain's CDR3 is CASSYSRLAGGFYDNEQFF. The CDR3 DNA follows: TGTGCCAGCAGTTACTCGAGGCTAGCGGGAGGCTTTTACGACAATGAGCAGTTCTTC.

This clonotype was observed a few times. The chain joins TRBV6-6 to TRBJ2-7, with D perhaps matching TRBD1 or TRBD2 (5 bases each). The CDR3 sequence is 14 residues long. V was clipped by 2 bases and J by 4 bases, with 12 bases between them. Germline V gene data show CDR1 as MNHNY and CDR2 as SVGAGI (reference sequence). This CDR3 reads CASSYTRGSYEQYF. DNA of the CDR3: TGTGCCAGCAGTTACACTAGGGGTAGTTACGAGCAGTACTTC.

This clonotype was observed at least ten times. The chain employs TRBV20-1 and TRBJ1-6, with 7 bases lining up with TRBD1. The V and J ends lost 6 bases and 5 bases, in that order; junction bases with no gene match: 7. There are 14 residues in the CDR3. The germline CDR1 and CDR2 sequences are DFQATT and SNEGSKA (reference sequence). The CDR3 DNA reads as TGCAGTGCCACAACGGGGACAGATAATTCACCCCTCCACTTT. Translated, it gives CSATTGTDNSPLHF.

This clonotype came up a few times. This chain connects TRBV18 to TRBJ1-2; 8 bases agree with TRBD1. The CDR3 spans 14 residues. Germline loops: CDR1 KGHSH, CDR2 LQKENI. Germline trimming cut 6 bases from V and 2 bases from J; bases unmatched to any gene: 5. CDR3: CASSGQGLNYGYTF. Here the CDR3 DNA reads TGTGCCAGCTCTGGACAGGGACTAAACTATGGCTACACCTTC.

This clonotype has just a few counts. The chain couples TRBV4-1 to TRBJ1-5, with D hard to call. CDR1 is MGHRA and CDR2 is YSYEKL in the germline V gene. The CDR3 covers 13 residues. Trimming took 1 base from V and 4 from J, leaving 5 bases between them. The CDR3 reads CASSQAGNQPQHF. DNA of the CDR3: TGCGCCAGCAGCCAAGCAGGAAATCAGCCCCAGCATTTT.